This T cell receptor beta chain derives from a study of CD8+ T cells in alopecia areata. The treatment here: oral pan-JAK inhibitor, 5-10 mg twice daily. Germline V gene lookup returns CDR1 SGHRS and CDR2 YFSETQ. This CDR3 has 14 residues. The V and J ends lost 5 bases and 3 bases respectively, with 13 bases between them. RNA, once extracted, was reverse transcribed into cDNA for use as the sequencing template. Produced via immunoSEQ multiplex PCR; TCRdb's table is partial and in-frame only. The table lists 130,000 or so clones, about 88% of them singletons. The sequence was obtained from a human donor with alopecia areata. The sample consisted of CD8+ T cells sorted from blood, taken at week 4, from a patient treated with tofacitinib. The chain is built from TRBV5-1 and TRBJ2-3; D unresolved. Here the CDR3 reads CASRTSSLTDTQYF. As DNA, the CDR3 is TGCGCCAGCAGGACCTCCTCCTTAACAGATACGCAGTATTTT.